This TCR beta chain appears in the sequencing data of a study of blood T cell repertoires in COVID-19. On the study more broadly: Material from acute and convalescent COVID-19 was sourced from the United States, Italy and Spain.

The CDR3 loop spans 14 amino acids. Per the germline V gene, CDR1 is SNHLY and CDR2 is FYNNEI. V lost 5 bases and J 3 bases, leaving 12 bases between the germline ends. Assay: immunoSEQ multiplex PCR; the TCRdb copy retains only in-frame clones and omits some. The sample holds some 150,000 clones; roughly 80% are singletons and the top ten take 3%. The rearrangement joins TRBV2 to TRBJ2-3; possibly TRBD1 for D (6 bases). The TCR was taken from a woman at least 80 years old with acute or convalescent COVID-19. The sequenced sample was peripheral blood. This CDR3 is CASSKDRWTDTQYF. The DNA of the CDR3 is TGTGCCAGCAGTAAGGACAGATGGACAGATACGCAGTATTTT.